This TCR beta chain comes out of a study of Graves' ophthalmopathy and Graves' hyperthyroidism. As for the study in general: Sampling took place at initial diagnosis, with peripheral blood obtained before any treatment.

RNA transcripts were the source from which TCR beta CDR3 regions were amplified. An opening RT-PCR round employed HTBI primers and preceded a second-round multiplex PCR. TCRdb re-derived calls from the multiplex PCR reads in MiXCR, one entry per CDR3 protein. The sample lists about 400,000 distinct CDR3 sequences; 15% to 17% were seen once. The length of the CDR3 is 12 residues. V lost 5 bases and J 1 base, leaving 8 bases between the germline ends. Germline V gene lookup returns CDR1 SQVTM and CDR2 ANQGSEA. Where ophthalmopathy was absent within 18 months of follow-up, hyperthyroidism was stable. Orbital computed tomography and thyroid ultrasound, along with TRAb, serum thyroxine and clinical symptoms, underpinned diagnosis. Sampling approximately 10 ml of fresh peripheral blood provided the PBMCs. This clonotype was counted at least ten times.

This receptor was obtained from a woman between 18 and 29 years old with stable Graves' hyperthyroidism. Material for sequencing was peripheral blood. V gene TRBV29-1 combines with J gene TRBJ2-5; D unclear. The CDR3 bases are TGCAGCGTTTATCCAGCCCAAGAGACCCAGTACTTC. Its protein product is CSVYPAQETQYF.